The sample holds many counts of the clone carrying this T cell receptor beta chain. Time point indicated: blood at routine non-recurrence follow-up after resection. These data are taken from a study of spatial heterogeneity in lung cancer. TCRdb re-analysed the 5' RACE reads in MiXCR, keeping a single row per CDR3 protein. The sample shows 43,000 or so distinct CDR3 sequences, 12% of them seen only once. V was cut by 5 bases and J by 5 bases, with 15 bases left in between. The CDR3 spans 15 residues. Germline lookup yields CDR1 SNHLY and CDR2 FYNNEI. The chain recombines TRBV2 with TRBJ2-2; D may be TRBD2 (6 bases). The TCR was taken from a male donor with early-stage non-small cell lung cancer. This sample comprised PBMCs, obtained at follow-up. CDR3 DNA: TGTGCCAGCAGTTCAAAGACTAGGAGAACCGGGGAGCTGTTTTTT. Translation: CASSSKTRRTGELFF.